This entry concerns a single TCR beta chain. How the authors handled the data: Amplifying reference gene primers gave estimates of nucleated cell counts. Clones were read by immunoSEQ multiplex PCR, and TCRdb kept only the in-frame ones, dropping some. V, J and clone size are taken as reported in that table, and D and trimming were inferred from the DNA itself. The sample holds tens of thousands of clones; around 80% are singletons and the top ten take nearly 5%. This sample stems from a study of blood T cell repertoires in COVID-19. Study at large: Specimens from acute and convalescent COVID-19 originated in the United States, Italy and Spain.

V was clipped by 2 bases and J by 5 bases, with 12 bases between them. This CDR3 comprises 13 residues. Germline V gene sequence: CDR1 GTSNPN, CDR2 SVGIG (reference sequence). The rearrangement uses TRBV30 and TRBJ2-5; no clear D. The sequenced material came from peripheral blood. This TCR was recovered from an elderly woman with active or convalescent COVID-19. In DNA, the CDR3 is TGTGCCTGGAGTCGCGGCGGTAAGGAGACCCAGTACTTC. Translated, it gives CAWSRGGKETQYF.